A single sample is the source of the 20 T cell receptor beta chains below, sequenced in a study of T cell repertoires in cytomegalovirus infection. Their recognized antigens are unknown. TCRdb reanalysed the reads using MiXCR and keeps one entry per CDR3 protein. The sample has around 130,000 distinct CDR3 sequences, approximately 24% seen once. What was sequenced was PBMCs, sequenced either directly or after in vitro stimulation (not recorded which). The receptor source for this set is a human donor in good health (CMV status not recorded). Some clones in this sample may be carry-over from other donors' samples.

This clonotype was seen only a few times. The chain links TRBV7-2 to TRBJ1-4; 8 nucleotides align to TRBD1. The CDR3 spans 14 residues. V shed 5 bases, J shed 5 bases, and the junction held 4 bases outside the gene matches. Germline values: CDR1 SGHTA, CDR2 FQGNSA. CDR3 amino acids: CASSPDRGNEKLFF. The DNA of the CDR3 is TGTGCCAGCAGCCCCGACAGGGGAAATGAAAAACTGTTTTTT.

The chain combines TRBV6-8 with TRBJ2-7, with 10 nucleotides matching TRBD1. This CDR3 comprises 16 residues. Germline trimming cut 5 bases from V and 0 bases from J; bases unmatched to any gene: 7. The germline CDR1 and CDR2 sequences are MNHGY and SAAAGT. The chain's CDR3 is CASSAGTGDSSYEQYV. The CDR3 DNA reads as TGTGCCAGCAGTGCCGGGACAGGGGATAGCTCCTACGAGCAGTACGTC.

This clonotype was detected a few times. The rearrangement uses TRBV11-2 and TRBJ2-5; 7 nucleotides match TRBD2. The CDR3 covers 18 residues. Germline assignment: CDR1 SGHAT and CDR2 FQNNGV. V dropped 0 bases and J dropped 1; count of bases not matched to a gene: 11. CDR3 coding DNA: TGTGCCAGCAGCTTAGATTTATCGAGGGGAGGGCCCCAAGAGACCCAGTACTTC. This codes for CASSLDLSRGGPQETQYF.

J is TRBJ2-3 and V is TRBV4-1, with D perhaps matching TRBD1 or TRBD2 (5 bases each). The V end was cut by 0 bases, the J end by 2 bases, with 15 bases between. Germline V CDR1 and CDR2: MGHRA, YSYEKL. This CDR3 is 17 amino acids long. The CDR3 protein is CASSQDSPGTLTDTQYF. The CDR3 coding sequence is TGCGCCAGCAGCCAAGATTCCCCCGGGACCCTCACAGATACGCAGTATTTT.

The chain employs TRBV20-1 and TRBJ2-3; 12 bases align to TRBD2. J lost 3 bases, V lost 0 bases, and 10 bases had no gene match. The CDR3 is 18 amino acids. The germline gives CDR1 DFQATT, CDR2 SNEGSKA (reference sequence). CDR3 in amino acids: CSARDSPSGRVDTDTQYF. The DNA of the CDR3 is TGCAGTGCTAGAGATTCCCCTAGCGGGAGGGTTGATACAGATACGCAGTATTTT.

This clonotype has just a few counts. The chain has TRBV7-2 and TRBJ2-7, with 8 bases matching TRBD1. The CDR3 covers 16 residues. V was clipped by 4 bases and J by 3 bases; unmatched bases: 11. Germline V gene lookup returns CDR1 SGHTA and CDR2 FQGNSA. CDR3 in DNA: TGTGCCAGCAGCTCCTGGACAGGGCGACCCGGCTACGAGCAGTACTTC. Amino acids: CASSSWTGRPGYEQYF. Using reference TRBV7-2 and TRBJ2-7 for the parts outside the CDR3, the full variable domain is GAGVSQSPSNKVTEKGKDVELRCDPISGHTALYWYRQSLGQGLEFLIYFQGNSAPDKSGLPSDRFSAERTGGSVSTLTIQRTQQEDSAVYLCASSSWTGRPGYEQYFGPGTRLTVT.

This clonotype was seen a handful of times. The J gene is TRBJ1-1, the V gene TRBV7-4; 9 bases align to TRBD1. Germline assignment: CDR1 SGHVT and CDR2 SQSDAQ. CDR3 length equals 14 residues. The V segment lost 7 bases and the J segment 4 bases; nucleotides outside the gene matches: 7. The CDR3 DNA reads TGTGCCAGCATCCAAGGACAGGGGCTCACTGAAGCTTTCTTT. This sequence encodes CASIQGQGLTEAFF.

This clonotype has a count of ten or more. The V gene is TRBV7-9, the J gene TRBJ1-3, with D unclear. Per the germline V gene, CDR1 is SEHNR and CDR2 is FQNEAQ (reference sequence). The CDR3 is 13 amino acids. V lost 7 bases, J lost 4 bases, and 11 bases lay in between. The CDR3 region is CASTRFTGNTIYF. DNA of the CDR3: TGTGCCAGCACCCGGTTCACGGGAAACACCATATATTTT.

This clonotype showed up just a few times. The J gene is TRBJ2-2, the V gene TRBV24-1; possibly TRBD2 for D (7 bases). The germline V gene encodes CDR1 KGHDR and CDR2 SFDVKD. V dropped 12 bases and J dropped 4 bases, with 17 bases sitting between them. There are 14 residues in the CDR3. The CDR3 DNA is TGTGCCGCCGGTCGGGGGGCAGGCACCGGGGAGCTGTTTTTT. It specifies CAAGRGAGTGELFF.

The chain couples TRBV6-2 or TRBV6-3 to TRBJ1-1; 9 bases are a match to TRBD1. There are 14 residues in the CDR3. The ends lost 7 bases at V and 6 bases at J; junction bases unmatched: 9. The germline gives CDR1 MNHEY, CDR2 SVGEGT. Here the CDR3 DNA reads TGTGCCAGCACCAAGGACAGGGGCCGGGCTGAAGCTTTCTTT. Translation: CASTKDRGRAEAFF.

The sample holds a few counts of this clonotype. The chain combines TRBV12-3 or TRBV12-4 with TRBJ2-1, with no clear D. The CDR3 is 14 residues long. V shed 6 bases and J shed 9 bases, with 18 bases lying between them. This CDR3 is CASRLRARVGEQFF. The CDR3 DNA is TGTGCCAGCAGACTTAGGGCTCGAGTTGGTGAGCAGTTCTTC.

About this clonotype: A read error may explain this, as a much larger clone is one base away. This sequence joins TRBV28 and TRBJ1-2; D gene uncertain. Germline V gene sequence: CDR1 MDHEN, CDR2 SYDVKM. The V end was cut by 3 bases, the J end by 4 bases, with 18 bases between. The CDR3 is 16 residues long. The CDR3 DNA reads as TGTGCCAGCAGTTTCGGTTCCAAGGGATGGCGCTATGGCTACACCTTC. Protein sequence: CASSFGSKGWRYGYTF.

The V and J genes are TRBV5-4 and TRBJ2-5, with D tentatively TRBD1 (5 bases). There are 13 residues in the CDR3. The V gene lost 4 bases and the J gene lost 5 bases, with 12 bases spanning the gap. Germline V gene sequence: CDR1 SGHNT, CDR2 YYREEE (reference sequence). Written as DNA, the CDR3 is TGTGCCAGCAGCATAAGGGGCGTGGAGACCCAGTACTTC. It is translated as CASSIRGVETQYF.

This clonotype was seen a handful of times. The chain recombines TRBV18 with TRBJ1-2; D unresolved. The germline V gene encodes CDR1 KGHSH and CDR2 LQKENI. Trimming took off 1 base at V and 5 bases at J, with 11 bases between the two ends. CDR3 length: 14 amino acids. CDR3 protein: CASSPLPTRYGYTF. The CDR3 DNA is TGTGCCAGCTCACCACTGCCAACGAGATATGGCTACACCTTC.

The DNA of the CDR3 is TGTGCCGCGCAACAGGGGGCCGACACCGGGGAGCTGTTTTTT. Translation gives CAAQQGADTGELFF. The chain has TRBV24-1 and TRBJ2-2; 9 bases fit TRBD1. Germline V lookup: CDR1 KGHDR, CDR2 SFDVKD. J was trimmed by 3 bases and V by 12 bases; bases with no gene match: 7. The CDR3 is 14 residues long.

The chain is built from TRBV6-2 or TRBV6-3 and TRBJ2-1; 11 nucleotides align to TRBD1. The CDR3 covers 15 residues. After removal of 6 bases from V and 9 bases from J, the junction contained 10 bases not matched to a gene. The germline V gene has CDR1 MNHEY and CDR2 SVGEGT. The CDR3 sequence: CASRDPGQGAGEQFF. The CDR3 DNA follows: TGTGCCAGCAGGGACCCCGGACAGGGGGCGGGTGAGCAGTTCTTC.

The chain joins TRBV28 to TRBJ1-5; maybe TRBD1 (5 bases). CDR1 is MDHEN and CDR2 is SYDVKM in the germline V gene. The ends were cut back, 7 bases at V and 2 bases at J, with 9 bases in the middle. The CDR3 covers 13 residues. The DNA of the CDR3 is TGTGCCAGCAAGGGGAAGGGCAATCAGCCCCAGCATTTT. It yields the protein CASKGKGNQPQHF.

The CDR3 DNA reads TGCAGCGGACAGGGGGCCGCCAATGAGCAGTTCTTC. Residues: CSGQGAANEQFF. The genes are TRBV29-1 and TRBJ2-1; 10 nucleotides align to TRBD1. This CDR3 has 12 residues. The junction had 3 bases not matched to a gene; V was cut back by 7 bases and J by 6 bases. The germline V gene encodes CDR1 SQVTM and CDR2 ANQGSEA.

This clonotype has more than one count but fewer than ten. The rearrangement links TRBV11-2 to TRBJ2-1; D remains unclear. With 4 bases removed from V and 3 bases from J, the gap between germline ends came to 10 bases. The V gene's germline CDR1 is SGHAT and CDR2 FQNNGV. This CDR3 contains 14 residues. CDR3 amino acids: CASSSYGSYNEQFF. CDR3 sequence (DNA): TGTGCCAGCAGCTCATACGGTAGCTACAATGAGCAGTTCTTC.

The V gene is TRBV12-3 or TRBV12-4, the J gene TRBJ2-7; no clear D gene. V shed 5 bases and J shed 0 bases, with 17 bases lying between them. The CDR3 consists of 16 residues. The CDR3: CASSLGNRKYSYEQYF. CDR3 sequence (DNA): TGTGCCAGCAGTCTCGGTAATCGGAAATACTCCTACGAGCAGTACTTC.